Presented here are 30 T cell receptor beta chains from one specimen sequenced in a study of OX40 agonist ivuxolimab in advanced cancers. Clones were sequenced by immunoSEQ multiplex PCR, and TCRdb holds only the in-frame ones, with some missing. The table has under 80,000 clones, 70% to 90% seen once; the top ten hold roughly 18%. The sequencing here drew on CD4+ or CD8+ T cells sorted from blood, taken in a trial of the OX40 agonist ivuxolimab. The receptors originated from an adult with an advanced solid tumor such as melanoma, head and neck, liver or kidney cancer.

The gene calls are TRBV27 and TRBJ2-2; D is unclear. The V gene's germline CDR1 is MNHEY and CDR2 SMNVEV (reference sequence). There are 13 residues in the CDR3. V was clipped by 2 bases and J by 2 bases, with 3 bases between them. The CDR3 sequence is CASSLPNTGELFF. DNA for the CDR3: TGTGCCAGCAGTTTACCAAACACCGGGGAGCTGTTTTTT.

A single count supports this clone. The chain links TRBV18 to TRBJ1-4; no definite D call. V lost 6 bases to trimming and J lost 0 bases, with 17 bases between them. The CDR3 is 17 residues long. The germline gives CDR1 KGHSH, CDR2 LQKENI. The CDR3 spells CASSPGMEGATNEKLFF. The CDR3 DNA reads TGTGCCAGCTCCCCGGGGATGGAGGGCGCAACTAATGAAAAACTGTTTTTT. The full variable domain, completed using reference TRBV18 and TRBJ1-4, is NAGVMQNPRHLVRRRGQEARLRCSPMKGHSHVYWYRQLPEEGLKFMVYLQKENIIDESGMPKERFSAEFPKEGPSILRIQQVVRGDSAAYFCASSPGMEGATNEKLFFGSGTQLSVL.

The chain links TRBV7-9 to TRBJ1-2; D is ambiguous. V lost 0 bases and J lost 4, with 12 bases in between. This CDR3 has 15 amino acids. Germline V gives CDR1 SEHNR, CDR2 FQNEAQ (reference sequence). CDR3 region: CASSLAGKSGYGYTF. The CDR3 DNA sequence: TGTGCCAGCAGCTTAGCGGGCAAAAGCGGCTATGGCTACACCTTC.

The chain recombines TRBV28 with TRBJ1-2, with 7 bases aligning to TRBD1. The CDR3 spans 19 residues. Germline lookup yields CDR1 MDHEN and CDR2 SYDVKM. V gave up 4 bases and J gave up 4 bases; unmatched junction bases: 21. CDR3 protein: CASSSYTRDRQGLGYGYTF. CDR3 DNA: TGTGCCAGCAGTTCCTATACCCGGGACAGACAGGGTTTGGGCTATGGCTACACCTTC.

The V gene is TRBV23-1, the J gene TRBJ2-7; 7 nucleotides align to TRBD1. TRBV23-1 is filed as an ORF, its function uncertain. The CDR3 contains 22 residues. With V trimmed by 6 bases and J by 1 base, 30 bases remained unmatched. The CDR3 here is CASSLSTGQGEYYRRSSYEQYF. The CDR3 region has the DNA TGCGCCAGCAGCCTGTCAACGGGGCAGGGGGAATACTACCGTAGGTCGTCCTACGAGCAGTACTTC.

The chain couples TRBV11-2 to TRBJ1-5, with a weak D call TRBD1 (5 bases). Germline assignment: CDR1 SGHAT and CDR2 FQNNGV. The ends were cut back, 1 base at V and 0 bases at J, with 10 bases in the middle. This CDR3 is 16 amino acids long. CDR3 amino acids: CASSLGGGYSNQPQHF. The CDR3 DNA sequence: TGTGCCAGCAGCTTAGGTGGGGGATATAGCAATCAGCCCCAGCATTTT.

The J gene is TRBJ2-1, the V gene TRBV28; possibly TRBD2 for D (6 bases). This CDR3 has 15 residues. Trimming stripped 6 bases from V and 0 bases from J, with 12 bases between. Germline V CDR1 and CDR2: MDHEN, SYDVKM. The chain's CDR3 is CASRNGGSSYNEQFF. The CDR3, as DNA: TGTGCCAGCAGAAACGGGGGAAGCTCCTACAATGAGCAGTTCTTC.

This sequence joins TRBV7-9 and TRBJ1-3, with D hard to call. Trimming removed 0 bases at V and 2 bases at J, with 14 bases between. Germline lookup yields CDR1 SEHNR and CDR2 FQNEAQ (reference sequence). This CDR3 has 17 residues. CDR3 protein: CASSLAVRDQPGNTIYF. In DNA form, the CDR3 reads TGTGCCAGCAGCTTAGCAGTCCGCGACCAACCTGGAAACACCATATATTTT.

The CDR3 reads CASSPTRTGSNQPQHF. The CDR3 nucleotides are TGTGCCAGCAGTCCCACCCGGACAGGGAGCAATCAGCCCCAGCATTTT. The chain joins TRBV27 to TRBJ1-5; 8 nucleotides align to TRBD1. Germline CDR1 and CDR2: MNHEY and SMNVEV (reference sequence). This CDR3 region has 16 residues. The ends lost 5 bases at V and 1 base at J; junction bases unmatched: 7.

This chain links TRBV12-2 with TRBJ2-1. TRBV12-2 is a pseudogene. CDR3 length equals 13 residues. In nucleotides, the CDR3 is TGTGCCAGCAGCGTTACAGCATACAATGAGCAGTTCTTC. Its protein is CASSVTAYNEQFF.

The gene calls are TRBV28 and TRBJ2-5; D possibly corresponds to TRBD2 (5 bases). The germline V gene encodes CDR1 MDHEN and CDR2 SYDVKM. The CDR3 is made up of 15 amino acids. Trimming cost V 6 bases and J 5 bases, with 19 bases left between them. DNA of the CDR3: TGTGCCAGCAGCGACCCGGACTCAATGGGGGAGACCCAGTACTTC. This sequence encodes CASSDPDSMGETQYF.

This chain connects TRBV1 to TRBJ1-1. TRBV1 is a pseudogene segment. CDR3 length equals 15 residues. In nucleotides, the CDR3 is TGCACCAGCAGCCAAGGCAGGGACGCGAACACTGAAGCTTTCTTT. Protein: CTSSQGRDANTEAFF.

This chain joins TRBV29-1 and TRBJ2-2; 10 bases are a match to TRBD2. The germline CDR1 and CDR2 sequences are SQVTM and ANQGSEA. V lost 2 bases and J lost 1; bases outside the gene matches: 4. This CDR3 spans 16 amino acids. The CDR3 spells CSVEIAGGVNTGELFF. In DNA form, the CDR3 reads TGCAGCGTTGAAATAGCGGGAGGCGTGAACACCGGGGAGCTGTTTTTT.

V is TRBV5-4 and J is TRBJ1-1, with D uncertain. V shed 0 bases and J shed 6 bases, with 3 bases lying between them. The CDR3 contains 11 residues. Germline CDR1 is SGHNT and CDR2 is YYREEE (reference sequence). The CDR3 spells CASSLGAEAFF. CDR3 bases: TGTGCCAGCAGCTTGGGAGCTGAAGCTTTCTTT.

The chain employs TRBV27 and TRBJ2-1; TRBD1 aligns across 7 bases. In germline, CDR1 is MNHEY, CDR2 SMNVEV (reference sequence). The CDR3 is 13 residues long. Unmatched junction bases numbered 0, after V lost 4 bases and J lost 3 bases. CDR3 sequence: CASSWDSYNEQFF. CDR3 coding DNA: TGTGCCAGCAGTTGGGACAGCTACAATGAGCAGTTCTTC.

J is TRBJ1-1 and V is TRBV4-2; D gene ambiguous. The CDR3 sequence is 12 residues long. Between the trimmed V and J ends, which lost 5 bases and 1 base, there was a span of 5 bases. Germline V gene lookup returns CDR1 LGHNA and CDR2 YNFKEQ. The CDR3 reads CASSLGNTEAFF. CDR3 coding DNA: TGTGCCAGCAGCTTAGGGAACACTGAAGCTTTCTTT.

The V call is TRBV27, the J call TRBJ2-3; D ambiguous. V was pared by 3 bases and J by 0 bases, with 13 bases between. Per germline, CDR1 MNHEY and CDR2 SMNVEV (reference sequence). CDR3 size: 16 residues. CDR3: CASSFVDSVSTDTQYF. CDR3 bases: TGTGCCAGCAGTTTCGTCGATTCCGTTAGCACAGATACGCAGTATTTT.

This sequence joins TRBV13 and TRBJ2-1; D gene unclear. The germline V gene has CDR1 PRHDT and CDR2 FYEKMQ (reference sequence). The CDR3 extends over 15 amino acids. Trimming stripped 3 bases from V and 2 bases from J, with 11 bases between. CDR3 in DNA: TGTGCCAGCAGCTTTATTAGCAGCACCTACAATGAGCAGTTCTTC. Translation: CASSFISSTYNEQFF.

The gene calls are TRBV27 and TRBJ2-7; maybe TRBD1 (5 bases). Germline-derived CDR1 and CDR2 are MNHEY and SMNVEV (reference sequence). The CDR3 spans 13 residues. V was shortened by 3 bases and J by 4 bases, with 10 bases between the two germline ends. CDR3 region: CASSFDSSYEQYF. The CDR3 DNA reads as TGTGCCAGCAGTTTCGACAGTTCTTACGAGCAGTACTTC.

A few counts support this clone. The chain is built from TRBV7-2 and TRBJ2-7; TRBD1 matches at 7 bases. CDR1 and CDR2 from the germline V gene are SGHTA and FQGNSA. V gave up 3 bases and J gave up 3 bases; unmatched junction bases: 5. The CDR3 spans 14 residues. This CDR3 reads CASSFAGGDYEQYF. In DNA, the CDR3 is TGTGCCAGCAGCTTTGCAGGGGGTGACTACGAGCAGTACTTC.

The V call is TRBV28, the J call TRBJ2-5; 7 bases map to TRBD2. The CDR3 is made up of 15 amino acids. V lost 3 bases and J lost 5; bases outside the gene matches: 9. The V gene's germline CDR1 is MDHEN and CDR2 SYDVKM. The CDR3 here is CASSLGGEGMETQYF. The CDR3 DNA is TGTGCCAGCAGTTTGGGAGGGGAAGGGATGGAGACCCAGTACTTC. The full variable domain, its missing parts supplied by reference TRBV28 and TRBJ2-5, is DVKVTQSSRYLVKRTGEKVFLECVQDMDHENMFWYRQDPGLGLRLIYFSYDVKMKEKGDIPEGYSVSREKKERFSLILESASTNQTSMYLCASSLGGEGMETQYFGPGTRLLVL.

This clone showed up just a few times. This CDR3 is also generated by other DNA sequences in the sample. J is TRBJ1-4 and V is TRBV18; D is ambiguous. The CDR3 extends over 15 amino acids. Germline V gene sequence: CDR1 KGHSH, CDR2 LQKENI. V was trimmed by 3 bases and J by 2 bases, leaving 10 bases between them. The CDR3 DNA follows: TGTGCCAGCTCACCCCCGGCAGCTACTAATGAAAAACTGTTTTTT. Translation gives CASSPPAATNEKLFF.

The chain is built from TRBV2 and TRBJ1-6; TRBD1 aligns across 7 bases. Trimming removed 1 base from V and 4 bases from J; junction bases left unmatched: 10. The CDR3 contains 18 residues. Germline values: CDR1 SNHLY, CDR2 FYNNEI. DNA of the CDR3: TGTGCCAGCAGTGAAGAGATTGGGGACAGCCATTATAATTCACCCCTCCACTTT. It is translated as CASSEEIGDSHYNSPLHF.

The chain has TRBV11-1 and TRBJ2-7; D is perhaps TRBD1 or TRBD2 (5 bases each). Germline V gene lookup returns CDR1 SGHAT and CDR2 FQDESV (reference sequence). The CDR3 covers 16 residues. V lost 4 bases and J 0 bases, leaving 16 bases between the germline ends. The CDR3 loop reads CASSSPRGASSYEQYF. In DNA, the CDR3 is TGTGCCAGCAGCTCCCCACGGGGCGCATCCTCCTACGAGCAGTACTTC.

The chain is built from TRBV2 and TRBJ1-1; D call uncertain. Germline lookup yields CDR1 SNHLY and CDR2 FYNNEI. The CDR3 totals 11 residues. Trimming left V 0 bases short and J 7 bases short, with 3 bases between. CDR3 sequence: CASSEASEAFF. For the CDR3, the DNA is TGTGCCAGCAGTGAAGCCAGTGAAGCTTTCTTT.

This chain links TRBV4-2 with TRBJ2-7; D may correspond to TRBD1 or TRBD2 (6 bases each). CDR3 size: 15 residues. V was pared by 0 bases and J by 4 bases, with 13 bases between. The V gene's germline CDR1 is LGHNA and CDR2 YNFKEQ. The CDR3 loop is CASSQDSGGGYEQYF. Written as DNA, the CDR3 is TGTGCCAGCAGCCAAGATAGCGGAGGGGGGTACGAGCAGTACTTC.

This chain joins TRBV5-1 and TRBJ2-1; D possibly corresponds to TRBD1 (5 bases). The V end was cut by 1 base, the J end by 1 base, with 9 bases between. The CDR3 contains 15 residues. Germline V lookup: CDR1 SGHRS, CDR2 YFSETQ. The CDR3 loop is CASSLTSGSYNEQFF. The CDR3 DNA follows: TGCGCCAGCAGCTTGACCTCAGGGTCCTACAATGAGCAGTTCTTC.

This chain joins TRBV27 and TRBJ2-3; 7 bases fit TRBD1. Losses at the gene ends were 7 bases for V and 1 base for J; bases not matched to a gene: 5. Germline V gene sequence: CDR1 MNHEY, CDR2 SMNVEV (reference sequence). This CDR3 has 14 amino acids. CDR3: CASTHRGGTDTQYF. CDR3 nucleotide sequence: TGTGCCAGCACACACAGGGGTGGCACAGATACGCAGTATTTT.

The chain joins TRBV30 to TRBJ1-1; a possible D gene is TRBD1 (6 bases). The germline V gene encodes CDR1 GTSNPN and CDR2 SVGIG (reference sequence). The CDR3 sequence is 12 residues long. Deletions cut 2 bases from V and 8 bases from J, with 12 bases between. CDR3 protein: CAWSLTGTEAFF. The CDR3 DNA is TGTGCCTGGAGTCTAACAGGGACCGAAGCTTTCTTT. Complete variable domain (other parts from reference TRBV30 and TRBJ1-1): SQTIHQWPATLVQPVGSPLSLECTVEGTSNPNLYWYRQAAGRGLQLLFYSVGIGQISSEVPQNLSASRPQDRQFILSSKKLLLSDSGFYLCAWSLTGTEAFFGQGTRLTVV.

This clone was picked up one time. This chain uses TRBV5-6 with TRBJ2-1; 8 nucleotides match TRBD1. CDR1 and CDR2 (germline): SGHDT, YYEEEE. The CDR3 sequence is 14 residues long. V lost 4 bases, J lost 4 bases, and 4 bases stayed unmatched. CDR3 residues: CASSLGQGYNEQFF. CDR3 coding DNA: TGTGCCAGCAGCCTCGGACAGGGATACAATGAGCAGTTCTTC.